The 8 T cell receptor beta chains below were found in one sample sequenced in a study of OX40 agonist ivuxolimab in advanced cancers. Measured with immunoSEQ multiplex PCR; TCRdb has only the in-frame clones, and not every one. This table holds about 70,000 clones, approximately 78% found once. This sample comprised CD4+ or CD8+ T cells sorted from blood, obtained in a trial of the OX40 agonist ivuxolimab. These receptors came from an adult with an advanced solid tumor such as melanoma, head and neck, liver or kidney cancer.

The rearrangement uses TRBV11-3 and TRBJ2-1; D is possibly TRBD1 (6 bases). The CDR3 loop spans 15 amino acids. Germline V gene data show CDR1 as SGHNT and CDR2 as YENEEA. Here the CDR3 DNA reads TGTGCAGCAGCTTCGGAACAGGGTAAGCACAATGAGCAGTTCTTC. Encoded protein: CAAASEQGKHNEQFF.

In its sample, this clone was seen a few times. The chain links TRBV5-6 to TRBJ1-1; 8 bases align to TRBD1. The ends lost 4 bases at V and 1 base at J; junction bases unmatched: 6. CDR3 length equals 15 residues. Germline loops: CDR1 SGHDT, CDR2 YYEEEE. CDR3 sequence: CASSPWDRPNTEAFF. As DNA, the CDR3 is TGTGCCAGCAGCCCCTGGGACAGGCCGAACACTGAAGCTTTCTTT.

This chain joins TRBV7-8 and TRBJ2-3, with a possible D match to TRBD1 (7 bases). CDR3 length: 16 amino acids. The V end lost 1 base, the J end lost 5 bases, and 16 bases lay between the germline ends. The germline V gene has CDR1 SGHVS and CDR2 FQNEAQ. The CDR3 spells CASSLGRVRGEDTQYF. Written as DNA, the CDR3 is TGTGCCAGCAGCTTAGGCCGGGTCAGGGGGGAAGATACGCAGTATTTT.

The chain joins TRBV18 to TRBJ1-1; D not resolved. Germline CDR1 is KGHSH and CDR2 is LQKENI. Trimming stripped 2 bases from V and 4 bases from J, with 14 bases between. The CDR3 is 15 residues long. Here the CDR3 DNA reads TGTGCCAGCTCACCATTCGGGGAGGCAGGCACTGAAGCTTTCTTT. Translation: CASSPFGEAGTEAFF.

The chain combines TRBV7-2 with TRBJ1-1; D gene unclear. V lost 5 bases and J lost 5, with 9 bases in between. Germline V gene sequence: CDR1 SGHTA, CDR2 FQGNSA. The CDR3 loop spans 12 amino acids. The CDR3 protein is CASSLIGTEAFF. CDR3 bases: TGTGCCAGCAGCCTGATCGGGACTGAAGCTTTCTTT.

This rearrangement joins TRBV10-3 to TRBJ2-7, with D unresolved. This CDR3 comprises 12 residues. Germline V gene lookup returns CDR1 ENHRY and CDR2 SYGVKD. Trimming stripped 2 bases from V and 3 bases from J, with 5 bases between. As DNA, the CDR3 is TGTGCCATCAGTGAGCCCAGCTACGAGCAGTACTTC. Translated, it gives CAISEPSYEQYF.

The rearrangement links TRBV6-1 to TRBJ2-3, with D tentatively TRBD1 (6 bases). V lost 3 bases to trimming and J lost 0 bases, with 10 bases between them. The germline V gene encodes CDR1 MNHNS and CDR2 SASEGT. The CDR3 length is 15 residues. The CDR3 region is CASSDRGTSTDTQYF. CDR3 nucleotides: TGTGCCAGCAGTGACAGGGGAACTAGCACAGATACGCAGTATTTT.

This clone has a handful of counts. The chain joins TRBV6-1 to TRBJ2-7, with D unclear. Per the germline V gene, CDR1 is MNHNS and CDR2 is SASEGT. This CDR3 comprises 11 residues. V shed 7 bases and J shed 5 bases, with 9 bases lying between them. CDR3 sequence reads: CASKKTHEQYF. The CDR3 nucleotides read TGTGCCAGCAAGAAAACCCACGAGCAGTACTTC.